The 25 T cell receptor beta chains below were found in one sample sequenced in a study of T and B cells in COVID-19 patients. TRB rearrangements were amplified by multiplex PCR with BIOMED2 TRB-A/B primers. A single record per CDR3 protein comes from TCRdb applying MiXCR to the multiplex PCR reads. Seen here are more than 20,000 distinct CDR3 sequences, 32% observed once, and the top ten hold over 1.5%. TRB was amplified from around 230-520 ng of blood genomic DNA. Sequenced material: blood. These receptors were collected from a human donor who had recovered from COVID-19.

This clonotype showed up just a few times. The J gene is TRBJ2-1, the V gene TRBV7-2, with D perhaps being TRBD1 or TRBD2 (6 bases each). The V end was cut by 4 bases, the J end by 7 bases, with 11 bases between. In germline, CDR1 is SGHTA, CDR2 FQGNSA. The CDR3 is made up of 13 amino acids. This CDR3 reads CASSSQGGNEQFF. CDR3 nucleotide sequence: TGTGCCAGCAGCTCCCAAGGGGGGAATGAGCAGTTCTTC. Drawing the rest from reference TRBV7-2 and TRBJ2-1, the complete variable domain is GAGVSQSPSNKVTEKGKDVELRCDPISGHTALYWYRQSLGQGLEFLIYFQGNSAPDKSGLPSDRFSAERTGGSVSTLTIQRTQQEDSAVYLCASSSQGGNEQFFGPGTRLTVL.

Comment on this clonotype: A much larger clone lies one base from this, so it may be a read error. The V call is TRBV5-5, the J call TRBJ2-1; D gene ambiguous. This CDR3 has 12 amino acids. Germline loops: CDR1 SGHKS, CDR2 YYEKEE (reference sequence). CDR3 region: CASRLRWSEQFF. The CDR3 DNA follows: TGTGCCAGCCGCTTGCGGTGGAGTGAGCAGTTCTTC. Full variable domain (rest looked up from reference TRBV5-5 and TRBJ2-1): DAGVTQSPTHLIKTRGQQVTLRCSPISGHKSVSWYQQVLGQGPQFIFQYYEKEERGRGNFPDRFSARQFPNYSSELNVNALLLGDSALYLCASRLRWSEQFFGPGTRLTVL.

By sample share, this clonotype is medium-sized. The V and J genes are TRBV6-5 and TRBJ2-7; a possible D gene is TRBD1 (6 bases). The V end lost 6 bases, the J end lost 3 bases, and 12 bases lay between the germline ends. Per germline, CDR1 MNHEY and CDR2 SVGAGI. This CDR3 spans 13 amino acids. CDR3 amino acids: CASRTSGDYEQYF. The CDR3 region has the DNA TGTGCCAGCAGGACGTCAGGGGACTACGAGCAGTACTTC.

On this clonotype itself: This may come from a read error, since a much larger clone is one base off. The chain recombines TRBV19 with TRBJ2-7; D uncertain. This CDR3 comprises 14 residues. CDR1 LNHDA and CDR2 SQIVND come from the germline V gene (reference sequence). The CDR3 reads CACSIGRRDDEQYF. The CDR3 nucleotides read TGTGCCTGTAGTATAGGGCGAAGAGATGACGAGCAGTACTTC.

The rearrangement links TRBV5-8 to TRBJ2-2; TRBD1 might be the D (6 bases). V gave up 1 base and J gave up 6 bases, with 16 bases separating them. CDR1 and CDR2 (germline): SGHTS, YDEGEE. This CDR3 contains 16 residues. The CDR3 is CASSLPWTAGPGELFF. Written as DNA, the CDR3 is TGTGCCAGCAGCTTGCCCTGGACAGCCGGGCCCGGGGAGCTGTTTTTT.

The chain employs TRBV20-1 and TRBJ2-1; 7 nucleotides line up with TRBD2. Germline V gene lookup returns CDR1 DFQATT and CDR2 SNEGSKA (reference sequence). The CDR3 sequence is 14 residues long. V trimming: 5 bases; J trimming: 7 bases; junction bases outside the gene matches: 11. The CDR3 sequence is CSALKRDERNEQFF. As DNA, the CDR3 is TGCAGTGCTCTCAAGCGGGACGAACGTAATGAGCAGTTCTTC.

V gene TRBV6-5 combines with J gene TRBJ1-6; 8 nucleotides line up with TRBD1. The junction had 4 bases not matched to a gene; V was cut back by 0 bases and J by 9 bases. CDR1 and CDR2 from the germline V gene are MNHEY and SVGAGI. CDR3 length: 15 residues. Here the CDR3 DNA reads TGTGCCAGCAGTTACTCGGGACAGGCAATTTCACCCCTCCACTTT. It specifies CASSYSGQAISPLHF.

This chain uses TRBV4-3 with TRBJ2-5; 11 positions agree with TRBD2. The V and J ends lost 0 bases and 3 bases, in that order; junction bases with no gene match: 6. Germline V gene data show CDR1 as LGHNA and CDR2 as YSLEER. The CDR3 length is 17 residues. The CDR3 DNA follows: TGCGCCAGCAGCCAAGAACTAGCGGGGGAATATGAAGAGACCCAGTACTTC. Amino acid sequence: CASSQELAGEYEETQYF.

This clonotype rates as medium-sized (0.01 to 0.1%). The V call is TRBV19, the J call TRBJ2-3, with 8 bases fitting TRBD2. J lost 6 bases, V lost 5 bases, and 7 bases had no gene match. From germline, CDR1 is LNHDA and CDR2 SQIVND (reference sequence). The CDR3 has 14 amino acids. The CDR3 nucleotides read TGTGCCAGTAGTCCAGGGACTAGTGTGGATACGCAGTATTTT. Translation gives CASSPGTSVDTQYF. Filled out from reference TRBV19 and TRBJ2-3, the complete variable domain reads DGGITQSPKYLFRKEGQNVTLSCEQNLNHDAMYWYRQDPGQGLRLIYYSQIVNDFQKGDIAEGYSVSREKKESFPLTVTSAQKNPTAFYLCASSPGTSVDTQYFGPGTRLTVL.

This clonotype was recorded at least ten times. The V and J genes are TRBV15 and TRBJ2-5, with TRBD2 identical over 7 bases. CDR3 length: 14 residues. V trimming: 4 bases; J trimming: 1 base; junction bases outside the gene matches: 3. CDR1 and CDR2 from the germline V gene are LNHNV and YYDKDF (reference sequence). The DNA for the CDR3 is TGTGCCACCAGCAAGCGGGACCTCCAAGAGACCCAGTACTTC. Translation gives CATSKRDLQETQYF.

V usage is TRBV19 and J usage is TRBJ2-1, with 9 nucleotides matching TRBD2. The CDR3 is 15 amino acids. J was trimmed by 8 bases and V by 5 bases; bases with no gene match: 10. Germline CDR1 reads LNHDA; CDR2 reads SQIVND (reference sequence). CDR3 sequence: CASSGGASGIDEQFF. The CDR3 DNA follows: TGTGCCAGTAGTGGTGGGGCTAGCGGGATAGATGAGCAGTTCTTC. The full variable domain, in which reference TRBV19 and TRBJ2-1 provide the parts outside the CDR3, is DGGITQSPKYLFRKEGQNVTLSCEQNLNHDAMYWYRQDPGQGLRLIYYSQIVNDFQKGDIAEGYSVSREKKESFPLTVTSAQKNPTAFYLCASSGGASGIDEQFFGPGTRLTVL.

There are many counts of this clonotype. The CDR3, as DNA: TGTGCCAGCAGTCTAAACCAGGACGGGGAGCTGTTTTTT. Its translation: CASSLNQDGELFF. V and J are TRBV12-3 or TRBV12-4 and TRBJ2-2; D is undetermined. CDR3 length: 13 residues. Trimming took off 5 bases at V and 7 bases at J, with 11 bases between the two ends.

This clonotype has a count of ten or more. The CDR3 loop is CASSSEVTDTQYF. The CDR3 DNA reads as TGTGCCAGCAGCTCCGAAGTTACGGATACGCAGTATTTT. This chain uses TRBV5-4 with TRBJ2-3; D gene unclear. CDR1 is SGHNT, CDR2 YYREEE, per germline (reference sequence). There are 13 residues in the CDR3. V was clipped by 3 bases and J by 6 bases, with 11 bases between them.

This clonotype was counted ten times or more. This chain connects TRBV12-3 or TRBV12-4 to TRBJ2-7; D unresolved. The ends were cut back, 7 bases at V and 5 bases at J, with 21 bases in the middle. This CDR3 has 15 residues. CDR3 nucleotides: TGTGCCAGCACCCAAAACGGCGGTCCAACCGACGAGCAGTACTTC. Its translation is CASTQNGGPTDEQYF.

Many counts were recorded for this clonotype. The chain is built from TRBV27 and TRBJ2-3; D may be TRBD1 (6 bases). The CDR3 is 15 amino acids. V lost 4 bases, J lost 2 bases, and 13 bases lay in between. CDR1 MNHEY and CDR2 SMNVEV come from the germline V gene (reference sequence). The CDR3 sequence: CASSWWGRDTDTQYF. The CDR3, as DNA: TGTGCCAGCAGTTGGTGGGGGCGCGACACAGATACGCAGTATTTT.

This clonotype was detected only a few times. The chain uses TRBV6-5 and TRBJ1-1; D not resolved. The CDR3 contains 13 residues. V was pared by 6 bases and J by 1 base, with 9 bases between. From germline, CDR1 is MNHEY and CDR2 SVGAGI. In nucleotides, the CDR3 is TGTGCCAGCAGACCAGGACGGAACACTGAAGCTTTCTTT. Translated, it gives CASRPGRNTEAFF.

This clonotype was seen only a few times. The chain couples TRBV5-1 to TRBJ1-4, with D perhaps matching TRBD1 (5 bases). CDR3 length equals 16 residues. The V end was cut by 2 bases, the J end by 0 bases, with 11 bases between. Germline lookup yields CDR1 SGHRS and CDR2 YFSETQ. CDR3: CASSFGGTATNEKLFF. The CDR3 DNA sequence: TGCGCCAGCAGCTTCGGAGGGACTGCAACTAATGAAAAACTGTTTTTT.

This clonotype was observed many times. The chain links TRBV6-2 or TRBV6-3 to TRBJ2-2; D possibly corresponds to TRBD2 (6 bases). V lost 4 bases to trimming and J lost 6 bases, with 12 bases between them. Germline CDR1 is MNHEY and CDR2 is SVGEGT. This CDR3 has 14 amino acids. For the CDR3, the DNA is TGTGCCAGCAGTTTTGGAGGAGGGTCCGGGGAGCTGTTTTTT. Encoded protein: CASSFGGGSGELFF.

The chain recombines TRBV5-1 with TRBJ1-3; TRBD1 matches at 7 bases. Germline V lookup: CDR1 SGHRS, CDR2 YFSETQ. The ends lost 0 bases at V and 2 bases at J; junction bases unmatched: 5. The CDR3 is 16 residues long. In DNA, the CDR3 is TGCGCCAGCAGCTTGGACACAGGGGTAACTGGAAACACCATATATTTT. As protein: CASSLDTGVTGNTIYF.

The chain couples TRBV6-1 to TRBJ2-3; D assignment may be TRBD1 or TRBD2 (5 bases each). The CDR3 has 15 amino acids. The germline V gene encodes CDR1 MNHNS and CDR2 SASEGT. The germline V and J ends were trimmed by 10 bases and 6 bases, with 23 bases remaining between them. The CDR3: CATLGDGAARDTQYF. CDR3 sequence (DNA): TGTGCCACCCTGGGGGACGGGGCTGCTCGGGATACGCAGTATTTT.

This chain connects TRBV6-2 or TRBV6-3 to TRBJ2-7; D gene uncertain. The CDR3 length is 16 residues. The V end was cut by 6 bases, the J end by 2 bases, with 20 bases between. Per the germline V gene, CDR1 is MNHEY and CDR2 is SVGEGT. CDR3 nucleotides: TGTGCCAGCAGCTCCAGCCAGACGGGTCCTCCCTACGAGCAGTACTTC. This gives the protein CASSSSQTGPPYEQYF.

J is TRBJ2-1 and V is TRBV20-1, with 7 bases fitting TRBD2. The CDR3 runs 12 residues. V dropped 4 bases and J dropped 3; count of bases not matched to a gene: 0. Looked up from germline, CDR1 is DFQATT and CDR2 is SNEGSKA (reference sequence). CDR3: CSATGGYNEQFF. The CDR3 DNA is TGCAGTGCTACGGGAGGCTACAATGAGCAGTTCTTC.

This clonotype has a handful of counts. The rearrangement joins TRBV18 to TRBJ2-1, with TRBD2 as a possible D gene (6 bases). V dropped 6 bases and J dropped 0 bases, with 12 bases sitting between them. CDR1 and CDR2 from the germline V gene are KGHSH and LQKENI. The length of the CDR3 is 15 residues. The CDR3 region is CASSLRRDSYNEQFF. Written as DNA, the CDR3 is TGTGCCAGCTCTCTTAGGAGGGACTCCTACAATGAGCAGTTCTTC.

The table lists this clonotype with many counts. This chain uses TRBV27 with TRBJ2-7, with 11 positions matching TRBD2. V lost 5 bases to trimming and J lost 2 bases; unmatched junction nucleotides: 5. CDR1 is MNHEY and CDR2 is SMNVEV in the germline V gene (reference sequence). This CDR3 has 15 amino acids. CDR3 sequence reads: CASSPGTSGAYEQYF. CDR3 DNA sequence: TGTGCCAGCAGTCCCGGGACTAGCGGAGCCTACGAGCAGTACTTC.

This clonotype was counted between two and nine times. The chain employs TRBV15 and TRBJ2-3; tentative D call: TRBD1 (5 bases). Trimming removed 7 bases from V and 1 base from J, with 12 bases in between. The CDR3 extends over 14 amino acids. Germline V lookup: CDR1 LNHNV, CDR2 YYDKDF (reference sequence). CDR3 protein: CATNPDRRTDTQYF. CDR3 in DNA: TGTGCCACCAACCCCGACAGACGCACAGATACGCAGTATTTT.